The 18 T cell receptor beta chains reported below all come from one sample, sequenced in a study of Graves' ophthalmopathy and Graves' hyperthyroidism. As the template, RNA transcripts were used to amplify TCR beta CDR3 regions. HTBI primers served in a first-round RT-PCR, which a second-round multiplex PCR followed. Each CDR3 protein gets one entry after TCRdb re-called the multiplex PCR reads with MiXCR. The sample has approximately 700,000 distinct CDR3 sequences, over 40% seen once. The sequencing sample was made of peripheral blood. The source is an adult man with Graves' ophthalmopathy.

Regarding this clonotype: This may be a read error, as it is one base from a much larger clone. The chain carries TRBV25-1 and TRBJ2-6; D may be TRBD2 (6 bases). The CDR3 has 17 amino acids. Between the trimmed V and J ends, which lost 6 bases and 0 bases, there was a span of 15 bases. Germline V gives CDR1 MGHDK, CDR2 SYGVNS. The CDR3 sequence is CASSLDRGNSGANVLTF. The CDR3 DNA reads TGTGCCAGCAGCCTAGATCGCGGGAACTCTGGGGCCAACGTCCTGACTTTC.

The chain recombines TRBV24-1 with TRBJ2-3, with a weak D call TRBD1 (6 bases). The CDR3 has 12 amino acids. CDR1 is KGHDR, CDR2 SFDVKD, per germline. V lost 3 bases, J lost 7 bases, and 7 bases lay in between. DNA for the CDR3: TGTGCCACCAGTGATAGGGGGTATACGCAGTATTTT. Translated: CATSDRGYTQYF.

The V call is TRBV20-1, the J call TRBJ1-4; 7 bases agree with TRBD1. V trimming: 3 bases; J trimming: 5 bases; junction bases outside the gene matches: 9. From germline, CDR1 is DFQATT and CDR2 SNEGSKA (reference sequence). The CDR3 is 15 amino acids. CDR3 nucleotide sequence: TGCAGTGCTAGGGCGGGACAGAACACCAATGAAAAACTGTTTTTT. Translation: CSARAGQNTNEKLFF.

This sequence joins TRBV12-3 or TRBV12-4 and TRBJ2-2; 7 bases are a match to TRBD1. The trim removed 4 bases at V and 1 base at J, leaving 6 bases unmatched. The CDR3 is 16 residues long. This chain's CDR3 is CASSSPGQKNTGELFF. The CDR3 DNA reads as TGTGCCAGCAGTTCACCGGGACAGAAGAACACCGGGGAGCTGTTTTTT.

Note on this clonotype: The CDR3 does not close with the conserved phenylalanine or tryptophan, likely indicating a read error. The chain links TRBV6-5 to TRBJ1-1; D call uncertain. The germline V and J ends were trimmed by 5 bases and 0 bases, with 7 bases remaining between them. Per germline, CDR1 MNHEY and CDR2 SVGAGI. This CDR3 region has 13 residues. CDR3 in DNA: TGTGCCAGCAGTCCCGGACTGAACACTGAAGCTTTCCTT. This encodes CASSPGLNTEAFL.

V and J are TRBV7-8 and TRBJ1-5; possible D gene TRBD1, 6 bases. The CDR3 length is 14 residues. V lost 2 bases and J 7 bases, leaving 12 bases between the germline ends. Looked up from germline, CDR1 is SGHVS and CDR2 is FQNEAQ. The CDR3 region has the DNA TGTGCCAGCAGCTTAAACAGGGAGACCCAGCCCCAGCATTTT. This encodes CASSLNRETQPQHF.

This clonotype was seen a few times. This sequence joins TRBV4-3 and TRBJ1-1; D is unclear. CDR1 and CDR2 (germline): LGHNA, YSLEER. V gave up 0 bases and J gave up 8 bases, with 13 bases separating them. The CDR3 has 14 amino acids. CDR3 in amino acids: CASSQDAYRPEAFF. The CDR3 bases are TGCGCCAGCAGCCAAGATGCATACAGACCGGAAGCTTTCTTT.

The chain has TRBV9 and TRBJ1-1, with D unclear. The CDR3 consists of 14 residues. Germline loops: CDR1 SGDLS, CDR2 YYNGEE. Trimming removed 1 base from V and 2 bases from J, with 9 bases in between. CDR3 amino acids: CASSVRHTNTEAFF. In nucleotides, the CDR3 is TGTGCCAGCAGCGTAAGGCATACTAACACTGAAGCTTTCTTT.

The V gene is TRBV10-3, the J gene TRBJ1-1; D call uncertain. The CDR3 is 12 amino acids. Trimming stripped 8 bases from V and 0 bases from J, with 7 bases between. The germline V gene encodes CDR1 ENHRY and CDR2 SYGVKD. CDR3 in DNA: TGTGCCATCGCGAATATGAACACTGAAGCTTTCTTT. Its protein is CAIANMNTEAFF.

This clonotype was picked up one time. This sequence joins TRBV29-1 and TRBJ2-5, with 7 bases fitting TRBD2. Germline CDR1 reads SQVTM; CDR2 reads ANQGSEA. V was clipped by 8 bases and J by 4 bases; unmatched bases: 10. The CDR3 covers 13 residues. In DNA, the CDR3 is TGCAGCTCCGCCAGCCGGGAGGCAGAGACCCAGTACTTC. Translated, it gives CSSASREAETQYF.

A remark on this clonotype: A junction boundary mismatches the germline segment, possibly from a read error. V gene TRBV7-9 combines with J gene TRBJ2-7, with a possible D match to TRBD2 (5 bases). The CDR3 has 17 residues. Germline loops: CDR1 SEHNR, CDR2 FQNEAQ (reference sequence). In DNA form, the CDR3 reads TGCGCCAGCAGCCTCCGGGGTCCCGGCTTAGTTGGGAACGCGCAGTACTTC. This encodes CASSLRGPGLVGNAQYF.

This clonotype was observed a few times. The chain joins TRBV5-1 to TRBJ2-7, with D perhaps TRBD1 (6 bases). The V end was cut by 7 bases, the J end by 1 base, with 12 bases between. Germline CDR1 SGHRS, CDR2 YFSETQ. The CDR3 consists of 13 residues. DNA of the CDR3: TGCGCCAGCGCCCCCGGGACATCCTACGAGCAGTACTTC. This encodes CASAPGTSYEQYF.

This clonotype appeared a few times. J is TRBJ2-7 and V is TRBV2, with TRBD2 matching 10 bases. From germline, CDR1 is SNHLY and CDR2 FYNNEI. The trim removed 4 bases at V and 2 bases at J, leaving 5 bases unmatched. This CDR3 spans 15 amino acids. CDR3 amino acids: CASSGLAGGAYEQYF. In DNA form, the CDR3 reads TGTGCCAGCAGTGGGTTAGCGGGGGGCGCCTACGAGCAGTACTTC.

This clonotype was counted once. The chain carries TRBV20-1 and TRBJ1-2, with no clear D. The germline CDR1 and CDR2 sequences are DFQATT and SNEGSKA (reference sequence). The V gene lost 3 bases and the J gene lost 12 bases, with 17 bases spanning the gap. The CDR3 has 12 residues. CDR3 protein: CSASPASSGNTF. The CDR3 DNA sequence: TGCAGTGCTAGTCCCGCTAGCTCTGGAAACACCTTC.

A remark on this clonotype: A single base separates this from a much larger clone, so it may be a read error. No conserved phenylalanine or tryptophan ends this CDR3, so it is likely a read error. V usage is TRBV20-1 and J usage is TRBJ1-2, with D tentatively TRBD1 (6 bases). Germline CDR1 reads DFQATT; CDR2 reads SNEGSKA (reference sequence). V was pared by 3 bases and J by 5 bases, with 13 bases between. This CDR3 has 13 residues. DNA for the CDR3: TGCAGTGCTAGCCTAAACAGGGAATATGGCTACACCCTC. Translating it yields CSASLNREYGYTL.

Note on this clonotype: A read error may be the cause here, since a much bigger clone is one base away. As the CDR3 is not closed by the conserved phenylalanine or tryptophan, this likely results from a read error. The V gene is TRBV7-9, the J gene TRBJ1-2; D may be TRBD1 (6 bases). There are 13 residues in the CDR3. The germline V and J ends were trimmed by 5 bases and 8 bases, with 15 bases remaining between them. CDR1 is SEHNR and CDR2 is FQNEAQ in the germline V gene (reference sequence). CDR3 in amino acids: CASSQGTSSGYTL. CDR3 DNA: TGTGCCAGCAGCCAGGGGACGTCGTCGGGCTACACCCTC.

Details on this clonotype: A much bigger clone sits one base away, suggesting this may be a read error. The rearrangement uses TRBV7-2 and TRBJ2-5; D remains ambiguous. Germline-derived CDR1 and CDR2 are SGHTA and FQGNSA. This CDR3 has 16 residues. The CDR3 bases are TGTGCCAGCAAAAGTACAAGTAAGGGCAGCCAAGGGACCCAGTACTTC. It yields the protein CASKSTSKGSQGTQYF.

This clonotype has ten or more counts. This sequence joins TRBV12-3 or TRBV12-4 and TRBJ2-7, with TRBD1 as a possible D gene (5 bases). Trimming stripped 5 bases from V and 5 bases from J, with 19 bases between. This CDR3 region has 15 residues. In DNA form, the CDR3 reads TGTGCCAGCAGTGACGGAGACAGTCGGGCGCACGAGCAGTACTTC. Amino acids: CASSDGDSRAHEQYF.